A selection of T cell receptor beta chains follows, all from one sample in a study of T cell responses to AZD1222 COVID-19 vaccine. Generated by immunoSEQ multiplex PCR, the TCRdb table keeps only in-frame clones and is missing some. The sample lists fewer than 150,000 clones; approximately 88% were seen once. The sequencing used peripheral blood, collected on day 0 of AZD1222 vaccination. The receptors stem from an adult in good health. Each CDR3 is given without its conserved first and last residue. The order of the fields is V gene, D gene, J gene, CDR3 protein. The D gene is left open where the match is weak.

v_gene: TRBV11-2; d_gene: TRBD1; j_gene: TRBJ1-2; CDR3aa: ASSSLVARDRNYGYT
v_gene: TRBV6-1; d_gene: .; j_gene: TRBJ1-4; CDR3aa: ASSEVRARKLF
v_gene: TRBV6-6; d_gene: .; j_gene: TRBJ2-5; CDR3aa: ASSYYQGEETQY
v_gene: TRBV27; d_gene: TRBD1; j_gene: TRBJ2-6; CDR3aa: ASSSWTGVSGANVLT
v_gene: TRBV19; d_gene: .; j_gene: TRBJ1-4; CDR3aa: ASSAPGRGWEKLF
v_gene: TRBV5-5; d_gene: .; j_gene: TRBJ2-3; CDR3aa: ASSLVAGTDTQY
v_gene: TRBV5-1; d_gene: .; j_gene: TRBJ2-1; CDR3aa: ASSFRQRFTNEQF
v_gene: TRBV30; d_gene: .; j_gene: TRBJ1-1; CDR3aa: AWSVSGVTEAF
v_gene: TRBV24-1; d_gene: .; j_gene: TRBJ2-2; CDR3aa: ATSDSPQRPGHNGGELF
v_gene: TRBV30; d_gene: .; j_gene: TRBJ1-4; CDR3aa: AWEEVGEGWEKLF
v_gene: TRBV18; d_gene: .; j_gene: TRBJ1-2; CDR3aa: ASSLTTGYGYT
v_gene: TRBV5-1; d_gene: TRBD1; j_gene: TRBJ1-2; CDR3aa: ASSEEIQGANGYT
v_gene: TRBV3-1/TRBV3-2; d_gene: TRBD2; j_gene: TRBJ2-5; CDR3aa: ASSFWTSGGETQY
v_gene: TRBV5-1; d_gene: TRBD1; j_gene: TRBJ2-1; CDR3aa: ASKGTGIYNEQF
v_gene: TRBV7-9; d_gene: .; j_gene: TRBJ2-2; CDR3aa: ASSLSPLDGELF
v_gene: TRBV6-5; d_gene: TRBD1; j_gene: TRBJ1-1; CDR3aa: AEGTGDTEAF
v_gene: TRBV9; d_gene: .; j_gene: TRBJ1-2; CDR3aa: ASSVETNYGYT
v_gene: TRBV9; d_gene: .; j_gene: TRBJ1-5; CDR3aa: ASSVAGDSNQPQH
v_gene: TRBV7-3; d_gene: .; j_gene: TRBJ1-1; CDR3aa: ASSLLNRDLNTEAF
v_gene: TRBV6-5; d_gene: .; j_gene: TRBJ2-3; CDR3aa: ASSYSSGMADTQY
v_gene: TRBV27; d_gene: .; j_gene: TRBJ1-6; CDR3aa: ASSFGTSSYNSPLH
v_gene: TRBV5-1; d_gene: TRBD1; j_gene: TRBJ1-3; CDR3aa: ASSAQGADTIY
v_gene: TRBV9; d_gene: .; j_gene: TRBJ2-2; CDR3aa: ASSVAVGGPGELF
v_gene: TRBV11-3; d_gene: .; j_gene: TRBJ2-7; CDR3aa: ASSFSGHEQY
v_gene: TRBV7-2; d_gene: TRBD2; j_gene: TRBJ2-2; CDR3aa: ASSPGGSNTGELF
v_gene: TRBV18; d_gene: .; j_gene: TRBJ1-1; CDR3aa: ASSPGQGTIDRAF
v_gene: TRBV4-2; d_gene: TRBD2; j_gene: TRBJ2-4; CDR3aa: ASSQDGGAGGKRAKNIQY
v_gene: TRBV6-4; d_gene: .; j_gene: TRBJ2-3; CDR3aa: ASSVGTTDTQY
v_gene: TRBV2; d_gene: .; j_gene: TRBJ1-6; CDR3aa: ASKYSGSSSPLH
v_gene: TRBV7-8; d_gene: .; j_gene: TRBJ2-2; CDR3aa: ASSILRTELILTGELF
v_gene: TRBV6-1; d_gene: TRBD1; j_gene: TRBJ1-2; CDR3aa: ASSEGGQANYGYT
v_gene: TRBV3-1/TRBV3-2; d_gene: .; j_gene: TRBJ2-1; CDR3aa: VSSNRGAPLPNEQF
v_gene: TRBV28; d_gene: TRBD1; j_gene: TRBJ1-2; CDR3aa: ASHDAGQGNGYT
v_gene: TRBV7-9; d_gene: .; j_gene: TRBJ1-6; CDR3aa: ASSSQGNSPLH
v_gene: TRBV7-9; d_gene: TRBD1; j_gene: TRBJ2-5; CDR3aa: ASSSLDREETQY
v_gene: TRBV6-5; d_gene: .; j_gene: TRBJ1-1; CDR3aa: ASSYRLGGTEAF
v_gene: TRBV3-1/TRBV3-2; d_gene: TRBD2; j_gene: TRBJ2-1; CDR3aa: ASSRHQTSGGANEQF
v_gene: TRBV20-1; d_gene: .; j_gene: TRBJ1-1; CDR3aa: SASKLAEAF
v_gene: TRBV19; d_gene: .; j_gene: TRBJ1-1; CDR3aa: ASSVGGGNTEAF
v_gene: TRBV21-1; d_gene: .; j_gene: TRBJ2-5; CDR3aa: ASSTSDGQETQY
v_gene: TRBV6-5; d_gene: .; j_gene: TRBJ1-5; CDR3aa: ASNGQINQPQH
v_gene: TRBV5-4; d_gene: .; j_gene: TRBJ2-5; CDR3aa: ASSQPHMAGETQY
v_gene: TRBV28; d_gene: TRBD1; j_gene: TRBJ2-3; CDR3aa: ASSPDRAADTQY
v_gene: TRBV7-2; d_gene: .; j_gene: TRBJ1-1; CDR3aa: ASSSLAGNTEAF
v_gene: TRBV19; d_gene: TRBD1; j_gene: TRBJ1-3; CDR3aa: ASSSRTGSGNTIY
v_gene: TRBV14; d_gene: .; j_gene: TRBJ2-2; CDR3aa: ASSLDRRNTGELF
v_gene: TRBV20-1; d_gene: .; j_gene: TRBJ1-4; CDR3aa: GAEVEKLF
v_gene: TRBV9; d_gene: TRBD1; j_gene: TRBJ1-5; CDR3aa: ASSATGVEYQPQH
v_gene: TRBV9; d_gene: .; j_gene: TRBJ1-3; CDR3aa: ASADQSSGNTIY
v_gene: TRBV27; d_gene: TRBD1; j_gene: TRBJ1-1; CDR3aa: ASSLERGGTGGTEAF